Listed here are 20 T cell receptor beta chains from one sample, sequenced in a study of control samples from healthy donors and cancer patients. The assay was immunoSEQ multiplex PCR, and TCRdb's table has in-frame clones only and misses some. The repertoire holds tens of thousands of clones, with around 87% as singletons. Sequencing used blood. The receptors here all came from a man in his forties or fifties in good health.

The chain carries TRBV6-2 or TRBV6-3 and TRBJ2-2; perhaps D is TRBD1 or TRBD2 (6 bases each). The CDR3 totals 17 residues. The V end was cut by 2 bases, the J end by 7 bases, with 20 bases between. The germline V gene has CDR1 MNHEY and CDR2 SVGEGT. The CDR3 here is CASSYGPGAVSDGELFF. DNA of the CDR3: TGTGCCAGCAGTTACGGCCCGGGGGCAGTTTCGGACGGGGAGCTGTTTTTT.

The gene calls are TRBV29-1 and TRBJ1-4; TRBD1 matches 7 bases. The CDR3 is 13 amino acids. J lost 7 bases, V lost 7 bases, and 9 bases had no gene match. From germline, CDR1 is SQVTM and CDR2 ANQGSEA. For the CDR3, the DNA is TGCAGCGCTAGACAGGGATTTAGTGAAAAACTGTTTTTT. This gives the protein CSARQGFSEKLFF.

V usage is TRBV10-3 and J usage is TRBJ1-1, with 8 bases fitting TRBD1. The CDR3 has 13 amino acids. With 8 bases clipped from V and 11 bases from J, the junction kept 13 bases outside the gene matches. CDR1 and CDR2 from the germline V gene are ENHRY and SYGVKD. CDR3 nucleotides: TGTGCCATCTTCAACGGACAGGGTTCTTTTGCTTTCTTT. Its protein product is CAIFNGQGSFAFF.

The chain is built from TRBV12-5 and TRBJ2-7; 11 bases are a match to TRBD2. The CDR3 loop spans 16 amino acids. Trimming cost V 1 base and J 3 bases; bases outside gene matches: 5. Germline assignment: CDR1 LGHNT and CDR2 FRNRAP. The CDR3 spells CASGLATSGRNYEQYF. CDR3 coding DNA: TGTGCTAGTGGTTTGGCAACTAGCGGGAGAAACTACGAGCAGTACTTC.

The chain uses TRBV11-2 and TRBJ1-2, with 9 bases lining up with TRBD1. The V and J ends lost 4 bases and 6 bases, in that order; junction bases with no gene match: 3. Germline CDR1 SGHAT, CDR2 FQNNGV. The length of the CDR3 is 13 residues. Here the CDR3 reads CASSSGTGNGYTF. CDR3 sequence (DNA): TGTGCCAGCAGCTCCGGGACAGGGAATGGCTACACCTTC.

The J gene is TRBJ1-2, the V gene TRBV10-3, with TRBD1 matching over 9 bases. V lost 7 bases to trimming and J lost 3 bases; unmatched junction nucleotides: 6. The CDR3 consists of 14 residues. Germline CDR1 ENHRY, CDR2 SYGVKD. Here the CDR3 reads CAITRDRGDYGYTF. The CDR3 DNA sequence: TGTGCCATCACACGAGACAGGGGGGACTATGGCTACACCTTC.

About this clone itself: This sample also contains other DNA sequences that code for the same CDR3. V usage is TRBV4-3 and J usage is TRBJ1-6; the match to TRBD1 covers 7 bases. The CDR3 extends over 18 amino acids. The V gene's germline CDR1 is LGHNA and CDR2 YSLEER. The J segment lost 0 bases and the V segment lost 1 base, leaving 6 bases of the junction unmatched. This CDR3 is CASSQGEGASSYNSPLHF. The CDR3 nucleotides are TGCGCCAGCAGCCAAGGGGAGGGGGCGAGCTCCTATAATTCACCCCTCCACTTT.

The genes are TRBV19 and TRBJ2-1; no definite D call. Deletions cut 1 base from V and 2 bases from J, with 9 bases between. Germline V gives CDR1 LNHDA, CDR2 SQIVND (reference sequence). The CDR3 runs to 15 residues. CDR3 region: CASSIVRSPYNEQFF. The CDR3, as DNA: TGTGCCAGTAGTATAGTCAGGTCTCCCTACAATGAGCAGTTCTTC.

The CDR3 loop is CASSLREARPEAFF. CDR3 bases: TGTGCCAGCAGCCTACGAGAGGCGCGCCCTGAAGCTTTCTTT. V and J are TRBV7-8 and TRBJ1-1, with D hard to call. V was clipped by 5 bases and J by 6 bases, with 16 bases between them. CDR1 and CDR2 (germline): SGHVS, FQNEAQ. The CDR3 length is 14 residues.

This sequence joins TRBV24-1 and TRBJ1-2; D possibly corresponds to TRBD1 (6 bases). This CDR3 region has 21 residues. V was trimmed by 12 bases and J by 4 bases, leaving 41 bases between them. Germline-derived CDR1 and CDR2 are KGHDR and SFDVKD. CDR3 protein: CAPPYRDPQHEQPGKAYGYTF. The CDR3 coding sequence is TGTGCCCCCCCATACAGGGATCCACAACACGAACAACCTGGTAAAGCCTATGGCTACACCTTC.

This clone was observed a few times. The J gene is TRBJ2-5, the V gene TRBV3-1 (or the pseudogene TRBV3-2); 11 bases map to TRBD2. V lost 2 bases and J lost 4; bases outside the gene matches: 6. Germline V CDR1 and CDR2: LGHDT, YNNKEL (reference sequence). The length of the CDR3 is 16 residues. The DNA for the CDR3 is TGTGCCAGCAGCCAATTCCTTAGCGGGGGGGGAGAGACCCAGTACTTC. Amino acid sequence: CASSQFLSGGGETQYF.

The J gene is TRBJ1-6, the V gene TRBV27, with a weak D call TRBD1 (5 bases). V dropped 2 bases and J dropped 7 bases, with 9 bases sitting between them. This CDR3 comprises 14 residues. CDR1 is MNHEY, CDR2 SMNVEV, per germline (reference sequence). The CDR3: CASSLKRQNSPLHF. In DNA, the CDR3 is TGTGCCAGCAGTTTAAAGCGACAGAATTCACCCCTCCACTTT.

The V gene is TRBV21-1, the J gene TRBJ1-5. TRBV21-1 is classified as a pseudogene. The CDR3 totals 17 residues. CDR3 protein: CASSKEVKGDFYQPQHF. The CDR3, as DNA: TGTGCCAGCAGCAAGGAGGTAAAGGGAGACTTTTATCAGCCCCAGCATTTT.

This clone came up a few times. This chain connects TRBV11-2 to TRBJ2-2; a weak D match, TRBD2 (6 bases). The CDR3 has 16 amino acids. Germline CDR1 is SGHAT and CDR2 is FQNNGV. V lost 0 bases, J lost 0 bases, and 8 bases lay in between. CDR3 DNA: TGTGCCAGCAGCTTAGAGGGCGGGGCGAACACCGGGGAGCTGTTTTTT. This sequence encodes CASSLEGGANTGELFF.

As regards this clone: At one end, the junction sequence differs from germline, possibly due to a read error. The chain joins TRBV7-7 to TRBJ1-5, with unresolved D. The CDR3 is 13 amino acids. The germline gives CDR1 SSHAT, CDR2 FNYEAQ (reference sequence). Here the CDR3 DNA reads TGTGCTAGCAGCTTAGCGTACGGTCAGCCCCAGCATTTT. This encodes CASSLAYGQPQHF.

This clone is a singleton in its sample. V usage is TRBV6-1 and J usage is TRBJ2-1; 8 bases line up with TRBD2. Germline V gives CDR1 MNHNS, CDR2 SASEGT. V dropped 4 bases and J dropped 1; count of bases not matched to a gene: 9. CDR3 size: 17 residues. CDR3 DNA sequence: TGTGCCAGCAGTGGAGCGAGAGGACTAGCTTCCTACAATGAGCAGTTCTTC. Protein product: CASSGARGLASYNEQFF.

This chain connects TRBV10-3 to TRBJ1-5; no definite D call. Germline loops: CDR1 ENHRY, CDR2 SYGVKD. V was cut by 2 bases and J by 4 bases, with 6 bases left in between. The CDR3 contains 13 residues. The CDR3 DNA reads as TGTGCCATCAGTGAGAACGGGAATCAGCCCCAGCATTTT. As protein: CAISENGNQPQHF.

J is TRBJ2-3 and V is TRBV6-1, with 9 bases fitting TRBD2. With V trimmed by 3 bases and J by 4 bases, 2 bases remained unmatched. Germline V CDR1 and CDR2: MNHNS, SASEGT. The CDR3 spans 14 residues. The CDR3 sequence is CASSEGGGADTQYF. CDR3 sequence (DNA): TGTGCCAGCAGTGAGGGCGGGGGGGCAGATACGCAGTATTTT.

The count of this clone is one. V is TRBV9 and J is TRBJ2-2, with 10 bases fitting TRBD1. The length of the CDR3 is 17 residues. With 3 bases clipped from V and 5 bases from J, the junction kept 10 bases outside the gene matches. Germline V gene sequence: CDR1 SGDLS, CDR2 YYNGEE. CDR3 nucleotide sequence: TGTGCCAGCAGCGACGCGGCGGGGACAGGGGTGACCGGGGAGCTGTTTTTT. It codes for CASSDAAGTGVTGELFF.

This chain connects TRBV19 to TRBJ2-1; a possible D gene is TRBD2 (5 bases). Germline V gene sequence: CDR1 LNHDA, CDR2 SQIVND (reference sequence). The CDR3 has 16 amino acids. V was trimmed by 3 bases and J by 5 bases, leaving 17 bases between them. CDR3 DNA sequence: TGTGCCAGTAGTATGAGACACGGGGTCTGGGACAATGAGCAGTTCTTC. Translation gives CASSMRHGVWDNEQFF.